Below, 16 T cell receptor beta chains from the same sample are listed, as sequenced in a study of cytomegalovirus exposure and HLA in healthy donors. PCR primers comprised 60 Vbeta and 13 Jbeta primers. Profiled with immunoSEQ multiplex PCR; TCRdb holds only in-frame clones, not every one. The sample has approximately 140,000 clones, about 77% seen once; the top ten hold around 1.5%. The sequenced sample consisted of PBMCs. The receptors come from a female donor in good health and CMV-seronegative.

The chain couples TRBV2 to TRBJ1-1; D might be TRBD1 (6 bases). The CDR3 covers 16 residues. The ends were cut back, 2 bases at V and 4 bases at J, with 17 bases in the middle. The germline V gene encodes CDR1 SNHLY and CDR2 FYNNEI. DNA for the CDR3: TGTGCCAGCAGTGAATTAAAGGGGGTGGTAGGCACTGAAGCTTTCTTT. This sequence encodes CASSELKGVVGTEAFF.

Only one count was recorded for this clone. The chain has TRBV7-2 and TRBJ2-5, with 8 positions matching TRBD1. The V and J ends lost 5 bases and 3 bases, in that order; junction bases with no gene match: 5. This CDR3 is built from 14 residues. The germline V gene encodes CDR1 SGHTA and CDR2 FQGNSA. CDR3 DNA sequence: TGTGCCAGCAGCATGGGACAGGACAAAGAGACCCAGTACTTC. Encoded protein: CASSMGQDKETQYF.

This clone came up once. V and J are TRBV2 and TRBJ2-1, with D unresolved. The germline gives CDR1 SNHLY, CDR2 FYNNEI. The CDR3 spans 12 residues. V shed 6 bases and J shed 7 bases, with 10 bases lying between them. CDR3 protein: CASSTTLNEQFF. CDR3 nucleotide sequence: TGTGCCAGCAGCACTACTTTGAATGAGCAGTTCTTC. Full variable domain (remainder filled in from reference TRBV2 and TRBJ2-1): EPEVTQTPSHQVTQMGQEVILRCVPISNHLYFYWYRQILGQKVEFLVSFYNNEISEKSEIFDDQFSVERPDGSNFTLKIRSTKLEDSAMYFCASSTTLNEQFFGPGTRLTVL.

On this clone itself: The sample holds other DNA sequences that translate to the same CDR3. The CDR3 region is CASSHGGIRYGYTF. The CDR3 DNA is TGTGCCAGCAGCCACGGGGGTATACGCTATGGCTACACCTTC. The rearrangement links TRBV6-5 to TRBJ1-2, with a tentative D call TRBD1 (5 bases). This CDR3 has 14 residues. V dropped 6 bases and J dropped 4 bases, with 15 bases sitting between them. Germline CDR1 reads MNHEY; CDR2 reads SVGAGI.

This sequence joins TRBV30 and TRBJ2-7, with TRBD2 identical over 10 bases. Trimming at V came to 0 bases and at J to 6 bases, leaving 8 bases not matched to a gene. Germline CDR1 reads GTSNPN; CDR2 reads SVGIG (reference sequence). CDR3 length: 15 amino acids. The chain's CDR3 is CAWSVRSGRGSEQYF. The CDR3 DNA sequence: TGTGCCTGGAGTGTACGAAGCGGGAGGGGCTCCGAGCAGTACTTC.

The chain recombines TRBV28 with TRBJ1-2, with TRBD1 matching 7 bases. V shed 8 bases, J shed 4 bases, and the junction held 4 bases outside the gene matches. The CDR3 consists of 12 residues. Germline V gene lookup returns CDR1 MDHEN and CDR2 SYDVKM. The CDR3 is CASQQGRYGYTF. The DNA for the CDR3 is TGTGCCAGCCAACAGGGGCGCTATGGCTACACCTTC.

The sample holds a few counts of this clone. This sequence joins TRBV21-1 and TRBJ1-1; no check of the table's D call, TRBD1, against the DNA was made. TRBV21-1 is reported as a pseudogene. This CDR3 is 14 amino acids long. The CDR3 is CASSTIHENTEAFF. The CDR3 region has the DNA TGTGCCAGCAGCACCATACACGAGAACACTGAAGCTTTCTTT.

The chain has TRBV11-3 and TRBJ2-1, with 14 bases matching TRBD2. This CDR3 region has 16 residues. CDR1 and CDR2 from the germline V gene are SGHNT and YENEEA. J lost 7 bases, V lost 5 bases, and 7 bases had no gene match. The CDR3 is CASSDRRLAGGNEQFF. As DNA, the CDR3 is TGTGCCAGCAGCGACCGAAGACTAGCGGGGGGGAATGAGCAGTTCTTC. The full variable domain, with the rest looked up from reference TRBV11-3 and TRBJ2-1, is EAGVVQSPRYKIIEKKQPVAFWCNPISGHNTLYWYLQNLGQGPELLIRYENEEAVDDSQLPKDRFSAERLKGVDSTLKIQPAELGDSAVYLCASSDRRLAGGNEQFFGPGTRLTVL.

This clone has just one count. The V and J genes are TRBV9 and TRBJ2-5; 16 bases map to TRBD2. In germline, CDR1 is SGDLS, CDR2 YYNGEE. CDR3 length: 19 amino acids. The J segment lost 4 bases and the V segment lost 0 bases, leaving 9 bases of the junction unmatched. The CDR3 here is CASSVVPGLAGGPAETQYF. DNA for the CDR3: TGTGCCAGCAGCGTAGTCCCGGGACTAGCGGGAGGGCCGGCAGAGACCCAGTACTTC.

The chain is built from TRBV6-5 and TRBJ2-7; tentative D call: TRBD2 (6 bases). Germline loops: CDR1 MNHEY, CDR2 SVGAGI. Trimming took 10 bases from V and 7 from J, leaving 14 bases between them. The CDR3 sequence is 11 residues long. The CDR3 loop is CATSTAGEQYF. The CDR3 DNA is TGTGCCACCTCGACGGCGGGGGAGCAGTACTTC.

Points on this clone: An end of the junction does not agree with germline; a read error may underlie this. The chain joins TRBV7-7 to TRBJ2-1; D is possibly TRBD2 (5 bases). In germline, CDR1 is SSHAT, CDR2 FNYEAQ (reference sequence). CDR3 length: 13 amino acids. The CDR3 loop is CASSLVGENEQFF. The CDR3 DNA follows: TGTGCTAGCAGCTTAGTCGGGGAGAATGAGCAGTTCTTC.

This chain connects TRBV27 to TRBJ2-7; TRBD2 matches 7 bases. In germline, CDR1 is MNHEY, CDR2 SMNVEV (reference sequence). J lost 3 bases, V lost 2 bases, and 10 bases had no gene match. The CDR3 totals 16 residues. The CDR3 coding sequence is TGTGCCAGCAGTTTAGTGGCGTCGGGCGGGAGCTACGAGCAGTACTTC. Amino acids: CASSLVASGGSYEQYF.

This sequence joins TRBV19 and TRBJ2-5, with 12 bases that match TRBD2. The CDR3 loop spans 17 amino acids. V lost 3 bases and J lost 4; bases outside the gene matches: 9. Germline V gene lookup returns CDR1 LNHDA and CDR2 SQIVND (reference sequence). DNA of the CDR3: TGTGCCAGTAGTATCGGGGGGCTAGCGGGAGGGGGAGAGACCCAGTACTTC. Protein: CASSIGGLAGGGETQYF.

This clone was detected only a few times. In DNA form, the CDR3 reads TGTGCCAGCAGCAGTGCGGAAACCCCCTACGAGCAGTACTTC. Amino acid sequence: CASSSAETPYEQYF. The chain has TRBV21-1 and TRBJ2-7; the D call TRBD2 from the table was never checked on the DNA. TRBV21-1 is a recognized pseudogene. The CDR3 loop spans 14 amino acids.

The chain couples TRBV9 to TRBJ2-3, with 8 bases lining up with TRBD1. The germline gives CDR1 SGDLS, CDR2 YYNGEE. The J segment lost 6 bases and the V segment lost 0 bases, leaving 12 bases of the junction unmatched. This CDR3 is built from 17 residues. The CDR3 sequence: CASSVATNRGTPDTQYF. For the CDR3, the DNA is TGTGCCAGCAGCGTAGCTACTAACAGGGGGACCCCGGATACGCAGTATTTT.

CDR3 sequence: CASSSFRDRGEQYF. The CDR3 DNA sequence: TGTGCCAGCAGCTCATTTCGGGACAGGGGTGAGCAGTACTTC. This chain joins TRBV7-2 and TRBJ2-7; 10 bases are a match to TRBD1. CDR1 is SGHTA, CDR2 FQGNSA, per germline. The CDR3 sequence is 14 residues long. Unmatched junction bases numbered 7, after V lost 4 bases and J lost 7 bases.